The 16 T cell receptor beta chains below all came from one sample that was sequenced in a study of T-cell memory formation after mild COVID-19. One entry per CDR3 protein results from TCRdb running MiXCR on the 5' RACE reads. In the table there are 380,000 or so distinct CDR3 sequences, about an eighth of which are singletons. Sequencing was done on a sample of PBMCs or a T cell subset sorted from them (not recorded which). The source of these receptors is a man aged 18 to 35 who had mild COVID-19 (a few samples of this study predate the infection). Cell type and time point are not known.

This clonotype was counted a few times. This chain uses TRBV4-2 with TRBJ1-3, with D unclear. CDR3 size: 15 residues. Germline lookup yields CDR1 LGHNA and CDR2 YNFKEQ. Trimming cost V 0 bases and J 2 bases, with 8 bases left between them. The CDR3 spells CASSQETTAGNTIYF. CDR3 coding DNA: TGTGCCAGCAGCCAAGAAACGACGGCTGGAAACACCATATATTTT.

The chain has TRBV4-1 and TRBJ2-2; the match to TRBD2 covers 11 bases. CDR1 is MGHRA and CDR2 is YSYEKL in the germline V gene. V gave up 6 bases and J gave up 6 bases; unmatched junction bases: 9. This CDR3 is built from 16 residues. The CDR3: CASSEISGGAAGELFF. The CDR3 DNA is TGCGCCAGCAGTGAGATTAGCGGGGGGGCCGCCGGGGAGCTGTTTTTT.

The sample holds a few counts of this clonotype. The chain recombines TRBV4-3 with TRBJ2-1; 8 nucleotides match TRBD1. The junction had 9 bases not matched to a gene; V was cut back by 3 bases and J by 8 bases. This CDR3 has 15 amino acids. Per germline, CDR1 LGHNA and CDR2 YSLEER. The chain's CDR3 is CASSHRQGRGDEQFF. DNA for the CDR3: TGCGCCAGCAGCCACCGACAGGGGAGAGGCGATGAGCAGTTCTTC.

This clonotype was detected a few times. The chain couples TRBV2 to TRBJ1-2; unclear D gene. The CDR3 loop spans 15 amino acids. V gave up 3 bases and J gave up 1 base, with 12 bases separating them. Germline V lookup: CDR1 SNHLY, CDR2 FYNNEI. In DNA form, the CDR3 reads TGTGCCAGCAGTGAGGAGCCAGCCCTTAACTATGGCTACACCTTC. Protein: CASSEEPALNYGYTF.

The chain recombines TRBV5-1 with TRBJ2-7; D gene ambiguous. V lost 0 bases to trimming and J lost 8 bases, with 12 bases between them. This CDR3 has 13 residues. CDR1 is SGHRS and CDR2 is YFSETQ in the germline V gene. This CDR3 is CASSLAPDGKQYV. The DNA of the CDR3 is TGCGCCAGCAGCTTGGCCCCGGATGGAAAGCAGTACGTC.

This clonotype was counted ten times or more. The chain links TRBV23-1 to TRBJ2-7, with 7 bases lining up with TRBD1. TRBV23-1 is noted as an ORF with a role that remains uncertain. V was pared by 4 bases and J by 1 base, with 16 bases of the junction left unmatched. The CDR3 runs to 18 residues. The CDR3 is CASSLPPRQGRISYEQYV. CDR3 DNA: TGCGCCAGCAGTCTCCCGCCCCGACAGGGACGAATATCCTACGAGCAGTACGTC.

This clonotype was detected many times. The chain is built from TRBV11-2 and TRBJ2-5; unclear D gene. CDR3 size: 14 residues. V lost 0 bases and J 6 bases, leaving 11 bases between the germline ends. Per germline, CDR1 SGHAT and CDR2 FQNNGV. CDR3 nucleotides: TGTGCCAGCAGCTTAGACGGACCCTCTCAGACCCAGTACTTC. Translating it yields CASSLDGPSQTQYF.

This clonotype was detected only a few times. V usage is TRBV6-2 or TRBV6-3 and J usage is TRBJ2-7, with TRBD2 identical over 7 bases. CDR3 length equals 12 residues. Unmatched junction bases numbered 3, after V lost 5 bases and J lost 5 bases. CDR1 and CDR2 (germline): MNHEY, SVGEGT. This chain's CDR3 is CASSAGGNEQYF. DNA for the CDR3: TGTGCCAGCAGTGCCGGGGGGAACGAGCAGTACTTC.

This clonotype was counted only a few times. V is TRBV9 and J is TRBJ1-2; D is unresolved. Germline V gene sequence: CDR1 SGDLS, CDR2 YYNGEE. The CDR3 is 17 amino acids. V shed 4 bases and J shed 10 bases, with 29 bases lying between them. The CDR3 loop is CASSTNPHRTAKDVYTF. The CDR3 DNA sequence: TGTGCCAGCAGCACAAATCCCCATCGGACGGCAAAGGATGTCTACACCTTC.

There are a few counts of this clonotype. The V and J genes are TRBV29-1 and TRBJ2-5; 8 bases map to TRBD1. The CDR3 is 15 residues long. Germline loops: CDR1 SQVTM, CDR2 ANQGSEA. The ends lost 7 bases at V and 3 bases at J; junction bases unmatched: 13. The CDR3 region is CSAGGGRGPEETQYF. CDR3 coding DNA: TGCAGCGCTGGGGGAGGCAGGGGGCCTGAAGAGACCCAGTACTTC.

Only a few counts were recorded for this clonotype. The gene calls are TRBV5-1 and TRBJ2-3; D ambiguous. Germline V gene lookup returns CDR1 SGHRS and CDR2 YFSETQ. The CDR3 totals 11 residues. Trimming pared 3 bases from V and 11 bases from J, leaving 10 bases between. CDR3 sequence (DNA): TGCGCCAGCAGCTCACAAGGAGAGCAGTATTTT. Its translation is CASSSQGEQYF.

Written as DNA, the CDR3 is TGTGCCAGCAGCCGAGAGACTAGCGGGGACCAAGAGACCCAGTACTTC. Residues: CASSRETSGDQETQYF. This chain connects TRBV3-1 to TRBJ2-5, with 11 bases fitting TRBD2. CDR3 length: 16 residues. Germline V gives CDR1 LGHDT, CDR2 YNNKEL (reference sequence). V shed 4 bases and J 0 bases; nucleotides not matched to a gene: 4.

V gene TRBV6-5 combines with J gene TRBJ2-4; tentatively, D is TRBD2 (6 bases). V was clipped by 5 bases and J by 1 base, with 15 bases between them. The germline V gene has CDR1 MNHEY and CDR2 SVGAGI. This CDR3 contains 16 residues. CDR3 sequence: CASSPTWGDAKNIQYF. The CDR3 DNA reads as TGTGCCAGCAGTCCAACATGGGGGGACGCCAAAAACATTCAGTACTTC.

This clonotype showed up just a few times. The chain employs TRBV5-6 and TRBJ1-1; D ambiguous. This CDR3 region has 12 residues. V was clipped by 0 bases and J by 7 bases, with 7 bases between them. Germline CDR1 reads SGHDT; CDR2 reads YYEEEE. The CDR3 is CASSLVANEAFF. CDR3 nucleotide sequence: TGTGCCAGCAGCTTGGTGGCAAATGAAGCTTTCTTT.

There are many counts of this clonotype. The gene calls are TRBV10-3 and TRBJ2-5; maybe TRBD1 (5 bases). The CDR3 spans 15 residues. The germline V gene encodes CDR1 ENHRY and CDR2 SYGVKD. Trimming removed 0 bases at V and 4 bases at J, with 12 bases between. The CDR3 DNA is TGTGCCATCAGTGAGTCGGGGCACCACTTAGAGACCCAGTACTTC. It is translated as CAISESGHHLETQYF.

This clonotype has only a few counts. V and J are TRBV4-1 and TRBJ1-6; D is perhaps TRBD1 (5 bases). The CDR3 spans 14 residues. In germline, CDR1 is MGHRA, CDR2 YSYEKL. V shed 0 bases and J shed 8 bases, with 8 bases lying between them. This CDR3 is CASSQEGGYSPLHF. CDR3 bases: TGCGCCAGCAGCCAAGAGGGGGGGTATTCACCCCTCCACTTT.